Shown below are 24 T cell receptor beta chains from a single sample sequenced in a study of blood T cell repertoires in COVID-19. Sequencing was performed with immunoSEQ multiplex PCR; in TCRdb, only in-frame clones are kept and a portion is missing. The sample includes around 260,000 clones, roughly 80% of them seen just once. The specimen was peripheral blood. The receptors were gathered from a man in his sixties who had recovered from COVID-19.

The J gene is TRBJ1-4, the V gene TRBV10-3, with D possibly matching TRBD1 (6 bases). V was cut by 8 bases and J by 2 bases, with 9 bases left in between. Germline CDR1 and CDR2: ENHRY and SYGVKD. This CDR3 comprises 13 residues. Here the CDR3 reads CAISGETNEKLFF. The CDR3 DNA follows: TGTGCCATCTCAGGGGAGACTAATGAAAAACTGTTTTTT.

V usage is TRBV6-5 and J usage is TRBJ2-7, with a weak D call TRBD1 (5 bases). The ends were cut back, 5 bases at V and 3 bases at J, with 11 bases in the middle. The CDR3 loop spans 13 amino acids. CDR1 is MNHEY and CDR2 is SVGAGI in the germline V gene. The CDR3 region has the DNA TGTGCCAGCAGTCCACAGCAGGGCTACGAGCAGTACTTC. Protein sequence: CASSPQQGYEQYF.

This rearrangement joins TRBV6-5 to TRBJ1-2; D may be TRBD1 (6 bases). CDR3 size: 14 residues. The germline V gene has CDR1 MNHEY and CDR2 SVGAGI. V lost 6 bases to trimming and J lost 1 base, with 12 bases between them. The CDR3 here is CASRTGTFNYGYTF. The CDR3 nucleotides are TGTGCCAGCAGAACCGGGACATTTAACTATGGCTACACCTTC.

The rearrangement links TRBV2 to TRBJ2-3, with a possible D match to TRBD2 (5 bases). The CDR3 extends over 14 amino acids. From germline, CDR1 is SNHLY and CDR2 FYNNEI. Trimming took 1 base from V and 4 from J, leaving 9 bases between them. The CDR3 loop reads CASSEGRGPDTQYF. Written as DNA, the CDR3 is TGTGCCAGCAGTGAAGGTCGCGGGCCAGATACGCAGTATTTT.

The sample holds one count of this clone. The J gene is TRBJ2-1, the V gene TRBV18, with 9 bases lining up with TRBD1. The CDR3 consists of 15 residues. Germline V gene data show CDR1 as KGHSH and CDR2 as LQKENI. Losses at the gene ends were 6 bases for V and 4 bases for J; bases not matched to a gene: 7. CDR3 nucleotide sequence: TGTGCCAGCTCCCAGAGGACAGGGGAATACAATGAGCAGTTCTTC. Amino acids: CASSQRTGEYNEQFF.

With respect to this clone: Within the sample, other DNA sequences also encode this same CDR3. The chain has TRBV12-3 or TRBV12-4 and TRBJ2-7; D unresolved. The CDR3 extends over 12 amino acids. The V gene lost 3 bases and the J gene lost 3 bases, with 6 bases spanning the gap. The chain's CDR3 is CASSFLGYEQYF. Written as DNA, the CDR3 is TGTGCCAGCAGTTTTCTAGGCTACGAGCAGTACTTC.

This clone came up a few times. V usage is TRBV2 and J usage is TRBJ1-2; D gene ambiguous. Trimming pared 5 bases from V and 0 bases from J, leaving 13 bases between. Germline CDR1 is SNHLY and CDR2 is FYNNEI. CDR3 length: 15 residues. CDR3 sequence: CASSRQQTANYGYTF. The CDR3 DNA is TGTGCCAGCAGTAGACAACAAACAGCTAACTATGGCTACACCTTC.

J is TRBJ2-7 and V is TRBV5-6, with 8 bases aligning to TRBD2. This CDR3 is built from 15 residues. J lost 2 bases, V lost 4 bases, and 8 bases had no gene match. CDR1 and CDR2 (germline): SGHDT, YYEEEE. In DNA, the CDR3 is TGTGCCAGCAGCCGCAGGGGCGGGAGGCCCTACGAGCAGTACTTC. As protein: CASSRRGGRPYEQYF.

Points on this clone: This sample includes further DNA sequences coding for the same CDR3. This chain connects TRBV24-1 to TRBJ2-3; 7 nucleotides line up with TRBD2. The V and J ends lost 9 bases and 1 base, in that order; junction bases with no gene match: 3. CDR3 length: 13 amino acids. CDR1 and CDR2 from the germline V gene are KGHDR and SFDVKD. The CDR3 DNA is TGTGCCACCGGGCTAGCGGGCACAGATACGCAGTATTTT. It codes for CATGLAGTDTQYF.

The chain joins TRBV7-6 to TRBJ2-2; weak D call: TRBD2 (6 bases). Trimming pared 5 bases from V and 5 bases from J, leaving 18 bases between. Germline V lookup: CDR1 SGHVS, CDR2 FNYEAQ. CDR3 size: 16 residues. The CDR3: CASSLLFAGNTGELFF. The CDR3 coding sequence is TGTGCCAGCAGCCTCTTGTTCGCGGGAAATACCGGGGAGCTGTTTTTT.

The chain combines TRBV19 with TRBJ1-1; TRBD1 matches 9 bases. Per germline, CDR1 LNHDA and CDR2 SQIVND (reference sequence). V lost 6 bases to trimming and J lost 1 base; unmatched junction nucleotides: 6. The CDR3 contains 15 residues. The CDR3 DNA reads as TGTGCCAGTAGAACTTCGACAGGGGGGAACACTGAAGCTTTCTTT. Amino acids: CASRTSTGGNTEAFF.

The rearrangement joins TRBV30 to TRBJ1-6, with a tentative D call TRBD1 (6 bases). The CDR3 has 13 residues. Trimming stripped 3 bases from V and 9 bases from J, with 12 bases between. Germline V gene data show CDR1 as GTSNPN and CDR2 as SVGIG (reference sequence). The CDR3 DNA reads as TGTGCCTGGAGCCAGGGGATGGGTTCACCCCTCCACTTT. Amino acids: CAWSQGMGSPLHF. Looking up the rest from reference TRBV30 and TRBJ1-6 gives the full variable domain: SQTIHQWPATLVQPVGSPLSLECTVEGTSNPNLYWYRQAAGRGLQLLFYSVGIGQISSEVPQNLSASRPQDRQFILSSKKLLLSDSGFYLCAWSQGMGSPLHFGNGTRLTVT.

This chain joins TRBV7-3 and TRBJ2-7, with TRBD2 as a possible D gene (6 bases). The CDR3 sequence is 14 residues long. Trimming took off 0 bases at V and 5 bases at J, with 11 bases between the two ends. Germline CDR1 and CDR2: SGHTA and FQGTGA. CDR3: CASSLTAGLNEQYF. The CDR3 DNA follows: TGTGCCAGCAGCTTAACTGCGGGGCTCAACGAGCAGTACTTC.

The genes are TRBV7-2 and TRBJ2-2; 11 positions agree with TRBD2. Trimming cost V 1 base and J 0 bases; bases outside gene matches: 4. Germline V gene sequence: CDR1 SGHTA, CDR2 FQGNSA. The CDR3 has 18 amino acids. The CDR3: CASSLGLAGPTNTGELFF. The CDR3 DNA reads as TGTGCCAGCAGCTTAGGACTAGCGGGACCTACGAACACCGGGGAGCTGTTTTTT.

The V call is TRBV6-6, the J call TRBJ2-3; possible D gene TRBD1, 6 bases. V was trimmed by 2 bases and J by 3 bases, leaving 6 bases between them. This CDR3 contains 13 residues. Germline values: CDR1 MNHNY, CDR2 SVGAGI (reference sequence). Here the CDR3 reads CASSYDRTDTQYF. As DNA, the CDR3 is TGTGCCAGCAGTTACGACAGGACAGATACGCAGTATTTT.

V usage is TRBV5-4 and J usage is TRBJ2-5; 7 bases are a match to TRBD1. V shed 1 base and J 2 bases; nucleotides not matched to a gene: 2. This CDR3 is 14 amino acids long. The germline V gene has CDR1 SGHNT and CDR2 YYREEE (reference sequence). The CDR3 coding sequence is TGTGCCAGCAGCTTGAGCAGGGGGCAAGAGACCCAGTACTTC. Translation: CASSLSRGQETQYF.

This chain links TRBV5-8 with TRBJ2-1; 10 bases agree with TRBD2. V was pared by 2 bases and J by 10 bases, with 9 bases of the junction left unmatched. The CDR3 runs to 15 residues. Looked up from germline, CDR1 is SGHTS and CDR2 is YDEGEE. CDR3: CASSLGTSAHGEQFF. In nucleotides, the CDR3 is TGTGCCAGCAGCTTAGGGACTAGCGCCCACGGCGAGCAGTTCTTC. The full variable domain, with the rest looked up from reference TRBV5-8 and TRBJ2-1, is EAGVTQSPTHLIKTRGQQATLRCSPISGHTSVYWYQQALGLGLQFLLWYDEGEERNRGNFPPRFSGRQFPNYSSELNVNALELEDSALYLCASSLGTSAHGEQFFGPGTRLTVL.

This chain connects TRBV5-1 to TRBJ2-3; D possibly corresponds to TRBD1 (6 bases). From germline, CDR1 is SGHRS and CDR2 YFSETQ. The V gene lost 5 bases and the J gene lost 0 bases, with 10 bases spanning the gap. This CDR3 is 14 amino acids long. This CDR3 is CASRSTGSTDTQYF. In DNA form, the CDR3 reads TGCGCCAGCAGATCAACAGGGAGCACAGATACGCAGTATTTT.

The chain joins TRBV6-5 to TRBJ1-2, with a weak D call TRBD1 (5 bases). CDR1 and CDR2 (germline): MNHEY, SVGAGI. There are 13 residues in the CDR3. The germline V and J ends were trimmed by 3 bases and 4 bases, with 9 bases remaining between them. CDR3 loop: CASSYLGGYGYTF. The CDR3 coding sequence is TGTGCCAGCAGTTATCTCGGGGGCTATGGCTACACCTTC.

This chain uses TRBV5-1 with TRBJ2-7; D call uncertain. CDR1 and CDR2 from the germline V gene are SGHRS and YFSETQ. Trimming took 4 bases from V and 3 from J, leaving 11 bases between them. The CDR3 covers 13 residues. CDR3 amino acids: CASSPNTIYEQYF. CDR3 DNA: TGCGCCAGCAGCCCGAACACCATCTACGAGCAGTACTTC.

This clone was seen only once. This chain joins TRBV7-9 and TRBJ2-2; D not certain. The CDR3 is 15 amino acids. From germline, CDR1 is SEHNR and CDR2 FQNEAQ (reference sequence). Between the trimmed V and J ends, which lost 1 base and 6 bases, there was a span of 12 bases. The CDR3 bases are TGTGCCAGCAGCTTAGTACGCGGTCGGCCCGGGGAGCTGTTTTTT. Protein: CASSLVRGRPGELFF.

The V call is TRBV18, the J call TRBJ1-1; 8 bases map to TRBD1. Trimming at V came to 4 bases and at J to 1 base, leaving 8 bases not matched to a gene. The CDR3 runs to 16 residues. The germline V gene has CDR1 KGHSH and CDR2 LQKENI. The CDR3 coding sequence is TGTGCCAGCTCACGGGACAGGACCCTGGCGAACACTGAAGCTTTCTTT. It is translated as CASSRDRTLANTEAFF.

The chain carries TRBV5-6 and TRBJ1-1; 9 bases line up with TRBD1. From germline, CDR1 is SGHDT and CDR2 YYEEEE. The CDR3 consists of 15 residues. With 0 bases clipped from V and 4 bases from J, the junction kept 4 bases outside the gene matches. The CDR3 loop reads CASSLAGQGITEAFF. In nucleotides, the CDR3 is TGTGCCAGCAGCTTGGCGGGACAGGGCATCACTGAAGCTTTCTTT. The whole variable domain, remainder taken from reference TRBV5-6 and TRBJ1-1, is DAGVTQSPTHLIKTRGQQVTLRCSPKSGHDTVSWYQQALGQGPQFIFQYYEEEERQRGNFPDRFSGHQFPNYSSELNVNALLLGDSALYLCASSLAGQGITEAFFGQGTRLTVV.

DNA for the CDR3: TGTGCCAGCTCCGCCCGGGGGACAGGGAATTCACCCCTCCACTTT. It is translated as CASSARGTGNSPLHF. The chain carries TRBV18 and TRBJ1-6, with TRBD1 identical over 9 bases. Unmatched junction bases numbered 7, after V lost 6 bases and J lost 7 bases. This CDR3 has 15 residues. Germline values: CDR1 KGHSH, CDR2 LQKENI.